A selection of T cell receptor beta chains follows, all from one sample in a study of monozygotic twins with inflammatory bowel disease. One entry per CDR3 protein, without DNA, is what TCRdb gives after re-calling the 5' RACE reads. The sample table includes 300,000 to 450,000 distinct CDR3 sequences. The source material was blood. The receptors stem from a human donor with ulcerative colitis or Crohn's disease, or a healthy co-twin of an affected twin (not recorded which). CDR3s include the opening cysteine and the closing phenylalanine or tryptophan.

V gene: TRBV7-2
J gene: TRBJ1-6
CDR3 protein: CASSWTGQGGNSPLHF

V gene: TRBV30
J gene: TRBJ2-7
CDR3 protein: CAWSPAGTSSYEQYF

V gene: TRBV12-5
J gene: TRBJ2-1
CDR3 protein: CASGSGSYNEQFF

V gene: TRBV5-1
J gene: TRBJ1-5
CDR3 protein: CASSLVQQEGPNQPQHF

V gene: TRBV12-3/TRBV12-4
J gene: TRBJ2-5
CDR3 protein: CASSRGTSGGAQYF

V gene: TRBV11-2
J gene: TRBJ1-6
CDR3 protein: CASSLTGGLGPTGYNSPLHF

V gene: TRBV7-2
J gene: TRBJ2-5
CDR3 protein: CASSFFNSQETQYF

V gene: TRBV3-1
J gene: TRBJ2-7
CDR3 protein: CASSQDLVRRTYEQYF

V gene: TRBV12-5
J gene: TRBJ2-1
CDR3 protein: CASGLGQVSYNEQFF

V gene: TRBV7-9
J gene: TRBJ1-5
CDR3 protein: CASSLAHPGYSNQPQHF

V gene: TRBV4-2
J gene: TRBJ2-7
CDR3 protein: CASSQVTGELNEQYF

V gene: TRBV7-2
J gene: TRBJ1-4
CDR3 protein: CASSLGGTGGNEKLFF

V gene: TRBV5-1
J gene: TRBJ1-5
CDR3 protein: CASSLVAGSNQPQHF

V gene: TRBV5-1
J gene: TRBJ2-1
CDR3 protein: CASSLVHRQGTEQFF

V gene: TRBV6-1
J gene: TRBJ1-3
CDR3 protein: CASILTSLFSGNTIYF

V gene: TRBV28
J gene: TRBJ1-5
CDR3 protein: CAITPTGQRQPQHF

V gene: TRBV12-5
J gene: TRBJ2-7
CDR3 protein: CASGLVDQGAYSYEQYF

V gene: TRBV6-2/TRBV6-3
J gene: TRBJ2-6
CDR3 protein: CASTIYGGSDVLTF

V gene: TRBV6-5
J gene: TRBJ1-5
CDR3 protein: CASSYSKGGNQPQHF

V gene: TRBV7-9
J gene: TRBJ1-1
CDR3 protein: CASSRTGSEAFF

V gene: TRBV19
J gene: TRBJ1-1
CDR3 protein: CASSMGWNTEAFF

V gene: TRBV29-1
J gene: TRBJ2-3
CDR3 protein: CSVLGGSRTDTQYF

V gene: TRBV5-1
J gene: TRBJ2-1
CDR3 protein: CASSFGGGSYNEQFF

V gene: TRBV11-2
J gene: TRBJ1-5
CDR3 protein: CASSGRLGIDQPQHF

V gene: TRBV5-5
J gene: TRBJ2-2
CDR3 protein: CASSSTGLTGELFF

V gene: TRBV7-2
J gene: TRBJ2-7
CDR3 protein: CASSLSPGGRRYEQYF

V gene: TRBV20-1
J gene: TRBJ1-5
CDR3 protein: CSADRGRTNQPQHF

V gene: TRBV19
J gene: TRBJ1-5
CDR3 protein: CASSMWGGQPQHF

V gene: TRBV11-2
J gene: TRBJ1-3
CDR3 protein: CASSLEGPGTGFGNTIYF

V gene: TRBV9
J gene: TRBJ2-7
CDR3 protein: CASSEGPEGQGYEQYF

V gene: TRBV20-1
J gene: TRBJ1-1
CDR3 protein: CSATLLLGSANTEAFF

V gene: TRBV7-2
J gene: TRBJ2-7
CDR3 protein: CASSPAAWSSYEQYF

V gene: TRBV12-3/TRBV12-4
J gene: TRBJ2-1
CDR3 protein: CASIGGGALNGEQFF

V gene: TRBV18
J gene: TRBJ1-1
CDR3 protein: CASSGQGAMNTEAFF

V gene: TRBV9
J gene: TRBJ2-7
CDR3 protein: CASSDNTGTESYEQYF

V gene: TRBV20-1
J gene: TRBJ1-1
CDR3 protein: CSAKRDSYAEAFF

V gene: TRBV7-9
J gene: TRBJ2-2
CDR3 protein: CASDFSSGELFF

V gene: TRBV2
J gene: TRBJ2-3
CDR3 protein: CASSTDETSGGAEDTQYF

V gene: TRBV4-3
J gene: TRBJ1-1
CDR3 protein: CASSQDLAENTEAFF

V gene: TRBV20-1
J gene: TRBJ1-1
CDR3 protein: CSARDLGDTEAFF

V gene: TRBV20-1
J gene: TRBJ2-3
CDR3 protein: CSARGSGAVITDTQYF

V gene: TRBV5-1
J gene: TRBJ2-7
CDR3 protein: CASLIGPEDYEQYF

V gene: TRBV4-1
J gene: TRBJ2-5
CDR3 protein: CASSQDNRGPGTQYF

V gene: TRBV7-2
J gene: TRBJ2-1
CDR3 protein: CASTQVIGANEQFF